This entry lists 11 T cell receptor beta chains sequenced from one sample in a study of tumor and adjacent non-tumor tissue in lung cancer. No cell sorting was done before RNA was extracted from the tissue. The normal lung tissue was taken more than 3 cm from the tumor edge. Three rounds of nested PCR, following a modified ARM-PCR protocol, produced the TCRbeta library. TCRdb fed the multiplex PCR reads into MiXCR, producing one record per CDR3 protein. The sample records some 73,000 distinct CDR3 sequences, around 80% being singletons. The sequenced material came from distant non-tumor lung tissue. All receptors derive from a man between 60 and 75 years old with non-small cell lung cancer.

On this clonotype itself: A much more abundant neighbour one base away suggests this may be a read error. This chain connects TRBV4-3 to TRBJ2-3, with 7 bases identical to TRBD2. The CDR3 contains 18 residues. Germline V gene lookup returns CDR1 LGHNA and CDR2 YSLEER. CDR3 DNA sequence: TGCGCCAGCAGCCAAGTGGGGGAAAGCGGGGCTAGCATAGATACGCAGTATTTT. This gives the protein CASSQVGESGASIDTQYF.

This clonotype appeared many times. The genes are TRBV24-1 and TRBJ2-5; TRBD2 matches 16 bases. The CDR3 spans 16 residues. CDR1 is KGHDR, CDR2 SFDVKD, per germline. The J segment lost 4 bases and the V segment lost 3 bases, leaving 1 base of the junction unmatched. In DNA form, the CDR3 reads TGTGCCACCAGTGATGGGACTAGCGGGGGGGCAGAGACCCAGTACTTC. Amino acid sequence: CATSDGTSGGAETQYF.

Details on this clonotype: The CDR3 carries no conserved terminal phenylalanine or tryptophan, so it likely arises from a read error. The chain joins TRBV11-2 to TRBJ1-6; unclear D gene. The germline CDR1 and CDR2 sequences are SGHAT and FQNNGV. The CDR3 loop spans 15 amino acids. CDR3 residues: CTSSLDGRFNSRLHV. In DNA form, the CDR3 reads TGTACCAGCAGCTTAGACGGAAGATTTAATTCACGCCTCCACGTC.

As regards this clonotype: This is likely a read error, given that the CDR3 carries no conserved phenylalanine or tryptophan at its end. The CDR3 spells CASSSGQLQETQYL. The CDR3 DNA reads TGTGCCAGCAGCTCTGGACAGCTACAAGAGACCCAGTACTTA. The chain couples TRBV11-2 to TRBJ2-5, with D possibly TRBD1 on 6 matching bases. Trimming left V 4 bases short and J 2 bases short, with 11 bases between. The germline CDR1 and CDR2 sequences are SGHAT and FQNNGV. The CDR3 spans 14 residues.

Remarks on this clonotype: A read error may produce the germline difference seen at one junction end. V and J are TRBV4-1 and TRBJ1-2; D is unresolved. This CDR3 is 15 amino acids long. Germline loops: CDR1 MGHRA, CDR2 YSYEKL. CDR3 DNA sequence: TGCGCCAGCAGCCAAGTACGGGAGGGTAAATATGGCTACACATTC. It specifies CASSQVREGKYGYTF.

This rearrangement joins TRBV29-1 to TRBJ2-7; TRBD1 might be the D (5 bases). This CDR3 spans 13 amino acids. CDR1 and CDR2 from the germline V gene are SQVTM and ANQGSEA. CDR3 sequence: CSVTRTRQYEQYF. The DNA for the CDR3 is TGCAGTGTTACCCGGACACGGCAATACGAGCAGTACTTC.

The rearrangement uses TRBV6-5 and TRBJ2-2; 9 bases are shared with TRBD1. This CDR3 has 16 amino acids. The trim removed 4 bases at V and 7 bases at J, leaving 10 bases unmatched. Germline CDR1 and CDR2: MNHEY and SVGAGI. CDR3 in DNA: TGTGCCAGCAGTTTCTCTGGGACAGGGCAGGACGGGGAGCTGTTTTTT. Its protein product is CASSFSGTGQDGELFF.

Details on this clonotype: Mismatch with germline at one junction end may stem from a read error. The chain joins TRBV11-2 to TRBJ1-1; D gene ambiguous. This CDR3 contains 13 residues. The germline V gene has CDR1 SGHAT and CDR2 FQNNGV. In DNA form, the CDR3 reads TGTGCCAGCAGCTTGCAAGGAGGTCGTGTAGCTTTATTT. This gives the protein CASSLQGGRVALF.

About this clonotype itself: Since no conserved phenylalanine or tryptophan closes the CDR3, a read error is the likely cause. The chain has TRBV6-2 or TRBV6-3 and TRBJ2-1, with D perhaps TRBD2 (5 bases). The CDR3 has 14 residues. The germline CDR1 and CDR2 sequences are MNHEY and SVGEGT. CDR3 in amino acids: CTSTDRTVRNEQFS. The CDR3 region has the DNA TGTACCAGTACCGACCGGACTGTCCGCAATGAGCAGTTCTCC.

In regard to this clonotype: The DNA is omitted, as the CDR3 cannot be located on it reliably, and the CDR3 follows TCRdb's listing. This sequence joins TRBV11-1 and TRBJ2-2; the D segment call TRBD2 is taken from the table without a DNA check. The CDR3 is 15 residues long, counting both termini. Germline CDR1 reads SGHAT; CDR2 reads FQDESV (reference sequence). CDR3 sequence reads: CANSPWASGSGELIF.

Comment on this clonotype: One junction end disagrees with the germline gene, perhaps due to a read error. The chain employs TRBV11-2 and TRBJ2-2; maybe TRBD2 (5 bases). There are 15 residues in the CDR3. Per the germline V gene, CDR1 is SGHAT and CDR2 is FQNNGV. The CDR3 DNA sequence: TGTGCCAGCAGCGAAGGTGGCCGAAACACTGGGGAGCTGTTATTT. Residues: CASSEGGRNTGELLF.